Listed here are 28 T cell receptor beta chains from one sample, sequenced in a study of T cell responses to AZD1222 COVID-19 vaccine. Measured with immunoSEQ multiplex PCR; TCRdb has only the in-frame clones, and not every one. The profile shows around 100,000 clones, 90% of them singletons. Sample: peripheral blood, taken on day 0 of AZD1222 vaccination. These receptor sequences come from an adult in good health.

CDR3 sequence (DNA): TGTGCCAGCAGCCGAATAAGGGGGGCCGGCAATGAGCAGTTCTTC. The encoded protein is CASSRIRGAGNEQFF. The V gene is TRBV14, the J gene TRBJ2-1, with D possibly called TRBD1 or TRBD2 (6 bases each). The CDR3 sequence is 15 residues long. V lost 4 bases and J lost 6, with 16 bases in between. CDR1 and CDR2 (germline): SGHDN, FVKESK. Supplemented by reference TRBV14 and TRBJ2-1, the full variable domain reads EAGVTQFPSHSVIEKGQTVTLRCDPISGHDNLYWYRRVMGKEIKFLLHFVKESKQDESGMPNNRFLAERTGGTYSTLKVQPAELEDSGVYFCASSRIRGAGNEQFFGPGTRLTVL.

J is TRBJ2-5 and V is TRBV29-1; 8 bases line up with TRBD1. The V gene end was trimmed by 5 bases and the J gene end by 5 bases; junction bases not matched to a gene: 7. The CDR3 has 13 amino acids. The germline V gene has CDR1 SQVTM and CDR2 ANQGSEA. The CDR3 nucleotides read TGCAGCGTTAAGACAGGGGTGTGGGAGACCCAGTACTTC. This codes for CSVKTGVWETQYF.

V is TRBV6-1 and J is TRBJ1-2; TRBD1 might be the D (5 bases). Germline V CDR1 and CDR2: MNHNS, SASEGT. This CDR3 region has 16 residues. V dropped 1 base and J dropped 4 bases, with 16 bases sitting between them. CDR3 coding DNA: TGTGCCAGCAGTGAAGGTCCCCGGGGAGGGGTCTATGGCTACACCTTC. It translates to CASSEGPRGGVYGYTF.

This chain connects TRBV9 to TRBJ1-2, with D unresolved. The germline CDR1 and CDR2 sequences are SGDLS and YYNGEE. The V end lost 0 bases, the J end lost 6 bases, and 9 bases lay between the germline ends. The CDR3 is made up of 13 amino acids. CDR3 residues: CASSVAGLDGYTF. The CDR3 DNA follows: TGTGCCAGCAGCGTAGCTGGACTCGATGGCTACACCTTC.

This chain connects TRBV6-6 to TRBJ1-6; the D gene is possibly TRBD1 (5 bases). Deletions cut 6 bases from V and 10 bases from J, with 16 bases between. This CDR3 comprises 14 residues. Germline lookup yields CDR1 MNHNY and CDR2 SVGAGI (reference sequence). In DNA form, the CDR3 reads TGTGCCAGCAGCGAGGCAGGGTTTCGGTCACCCCTCCACTTT. Encoded protein: CASSEAGFRSPLHF.

The genes are TRBV6-1 and TRBJ1-2; TRBD1 agrees at 7 bases. Unmatched junction bases numbered 5, after V lost 0 bases and J lost 4 bases. This CDR3 comprises 15 residues. The V gene's germline CDR1 is MNHNS and CDR2 SASEGT. The CDR3: CASSEAGQVLYGYTF. The CDR3 region has the DNA TGTGCCAGCAGTGAAGCCGGACAGGTCCTCTATGGCTACACCTTC.

The J gene is TRBJ1-2, the V gene TRBV7-2; 8 bases fit TRBD1. CDR1 and CDR2 (germline): SGHTA, FQGNSA. V lost 1 base, J lost 4 bases, and 11 bases stayed unmatched. The CDR3 contains 17 residues. The CDR3 sequence: CASSLDLGRGRFYGYTF. The DNA for the CDR3 is TGTGCCAGCAGCTTAGATCTTGGCAGGGGGCGCTTCTATGGCTACACCTTC.

The genes are TRBV4-1 and TRBJ1-5; maybe TRBD1 (6 bases). The ends were cut back, 9 bases at V and 4 bases at J, with 16 bases in the middle. This CDR3 has 14 amino acids. Per germline, CDR1 MGHRA and CDR2 YSYEKL. The chain's CDR3 is CASDYRAGNQPQHF. Here the CDR3 DNA reads TGCGCCAGTGATTACAGGGCTGGGAATCAGCCCCAGCATTTT.

The chain combines TRBV14 with TRBJ1-6, with 7 bases lining up with TRBD1. Per the germline V gene, CDR1 is SGHDN and CDR2 is FVKESK. After removal of 5 bases from V and 9 bases from J, the junction contained 4 bases not matched to a gene. The CDR3 totals 13 residues. The CDR3 loop reads CASSDRVGSPLHF. The CDR3 region has the DNA TGTGCCAGCAGCGACAGGGTTGGTTCACCCCTCCACTTT.

This clone has just one count. The rearrangement uses TRBV3-1 (or the pseudogene TRBV3-2) and TRBJ2-5; TRBD2 aligns across 8 bases. Per germline, CDR1 LGHDT and CDR2 YNNKEL (reference sequence). Trimming at V came to 0 bases and at J to 8 bases, leaving 5 bases not matched to a gene. This CDR3 has 14 amino acids. The CDR3 nucleotides are TGTGCCAGCAGCCAAGATGTCAGCGGGGGCACCCAGTACTTC. This codes for CASSQDVSGGTQYF.

On this clone: One end of the junction is discordant with germline, which a read error may explain. The chain links TRBV5-5 to TRBJ1-2; 7 bases are a match to TRBD1. Germline V lookup: CDR1 SGHKS, CDR2 YYEKEE (reference sequence). The length of the CDR3 is 14 residues. The CDR3 DNA reads as TGTGCCAGCAGCCCGGGACAGAAGGCGGGTGGCAACACCTTC. Translation gives CASSPGQKAGGNTF. The full variable domain, its missing parts supplied by reference TRBV5-5 and TRBJ1-2, is DAGVTQSPTHLIKTRGQQVTLRCSPISGHKSVSWYQQVLGQGPQFIFQYYEKEERGRGNFPDRFSARQFPNYSSELNVNALLLGDSALYLCASSPGQKAGGNTFGSGTRLTVV.

This chain uses TRBV4-2 with TRBJ2-7; D unresolved. The CDR3 has 13 residues. Trimming took off 0 bases at V and 6 bases at J, with 9 bases between the two ends. Germline CDR1 and CDR2: LGHNA and YNFKEQ. Here the CDR3 DNA reads TGTGCCAGCAGCCAAGAGGCGGAGAGCGAGCAGTACTTC. This translates into CASSQEAESEQYF.

The chain has TRBV27 and TRBJ2-7; a weak D match, TRBD1 (6 bases). The CDR3 has 16 residues. With 6 bases removed from V and 0 bases from J, the gap between germline ends came to 18 bases. The germline gives CDR1 MNHEY, CDR2 SMNVEV (reference sequence). The CDR3 DNA is TGTGCCAGCAGGAGGCCCCGGGACACGAGCTCCTACGAGCAGTACTTC. It is translated as CASRRPRDTSSYEQYF.

The chain links TRBV5-1 to TRBJ1-2; 10 bases are a match to TRBD1. The CDR3 length is 14 residues. Trimming removed 2 bases from V and 5 bases from J; junction bases left unmatched: 3. CDR1 is SGHRS, CDR2 YFSETQ, per germline. The CDR3 is CASSFGTGAYGYTF. CDR3 bases: TGCGCCAGCAGCTTCGGGACAGGGGCTTATGGCTACACCTTC. Supplemented by reference TRBV5-1 and TRBJ1-2, the full variable domain reads KAGVTQTPRYLIKTRGQQVTLSCSPISGHRSVSWYQQTPGQGLQFLFEYFSETQRNKGNFPGRFSGRQFSNSRSEMNVSTLELGDSALYLCASSFGTGAYGYTFGSGTRLTVV.

The chain combines TRBV5-6 with TRBJ2-7; D tentatively reads TRBD1 or TRBD2 (5 bases each). Germline CDR1 is SGHDT and CDR2 is YYEEEE. The CDR3 consists of 12 residues. Trimming shortened V by 5 bases and J by 4 bases, and 10 bases separated the two germline ends. The CDR3 here is CASSRDVYEQYF. The CDR3 DNA reads TGTGCCAGCAGTCGGGACGTTTACGAGCAGTACTTC.

V and J are TRBV14 and TRBJ1-6; D remains unclear. V shed 0 bases and J shed 10 bases, with 7 bases lying between them. This CDR3 spans 13 amino acids. Germline-derived CDR1 and CDR2 are SGHDN and FVKESK. CDR3 nucleotides: TGTGCCAGCAGCCAAGAGACGGAGTCACCCCTCCACTTT. Translated, it gives CASSQETESPLHF.

The chain links TRBV6-1 to TRBJ1-2; tentative D call: TRBD1 (6 bases). Germline loops: CDR1 MNHNS, CDR2 SASEGT. Trimming stripped 1 base from V and 0 bases from J, with 15 bases between. This CDR3 contains 17 residues. The CDR3, as DNA: TGTGCCAGCAGTGAAGGGGGGTGGGCAGGGGCTAACTATGGCTACACCTTC. It is translated as CASSEGGWAGANYGYTF.

About this clone itself: In the same sample, other DNA sequences code for this CDR3. J is TRBJ1-3 and V is TRBV5-1; D is ambiguous. The CDR3 is 14 residues long. Deletions cut 6 bases from V and 0 bases from J, with 10 bases between. Germline-derived CDR1 and CDR2 are SGHRS and YFSETQ. CDR3 residues: CASMEPSSGNTIYF. The CDR3 DNA sequence: TGCGCCAGCATGGAACCGAGCTCTGGAAACACCATATATTTT.

This chain links TRBV29-1 with TRBJ1-1, with no clear D. Germline CDR1 and CDR2: SQVTM and ANQGSEA. The CDR3 runs to 11 residues. The V and J ends lost 4 bases and 4 bases respectively, with 7 bases between them. The CDR3: CSVGGRTEAFF. The CDR3 DNA sequence: TGCAGCGTTGGAGGACGCACTGAAGCTTTCTTT. The full variable domain, in which reference TRBV29-1 and TRBJ1-1 provide the parts outside the CDR3, is SAVISQKPSRDICQRGTSLTIQCQVDSQVTMMFWYRQQPGQSLTLIATANQGSEATYESGFVIDKFPISRPNLTFSTLTVSNMSPEDSSIYLCSVGGRTEAFFGQGTRLTVV.

The chain employs TRBV5-1 and TRBJ2-2, with TRBD1 as a possible D gene (8 bases). V gave up 2 bases and J gave up 5 bases, with 19 bases separating them. Germline CDR1 SGHRS, CDR2 YFSETQ. The CDR3 sequence is 17 residues long. The CDR3: CASSFETGQGGTGELFF. The CDR3 coding sequence is TGCGCCAGCAGCTTCGAGACCGGACAGGGAGGGACCGGGGAGCTGTTTTTT.

The genes are TRBV28 and TRBJ1-6; 8 bases match TRBD1. The ends lost 7 bases at V and 7 bases at J; junction bases unmatched: 9. CDR1 and CDR2 from the germline V gene are MDHEN and SYDVKM. The CDR3 spans 15 residues. The CDR3 nucleotides are TGTGCCAGCAAACCCGTGACAGGGGACAATTCACCCCTCCACTTT. Amino acids: CASKPVTGDNSPLHF.

The genes are TRBV5-1 and TRBJ2-3, with a weak D call TRBD2 (6 bases). The germline V gene encodes CDR1 SGHRS and CDR2 YFSETQ. V was shortened by 4 bases and J by 1 base, with 10 bases between the two germline ends. This CDR3 is built from 14 residues. CDR3 nucleotides: TGCGCCAGCAGCGCGGGACTCCGCACAGATACGCAGTATTTT. Residues: CASSAGLRTDTQYF.

This chain connects TRBV13 to TRBJ1-5; the D is unclear. V shed 2 bases and J shed 7 bases, with 6 bases lying between them. CDR3 length: 12 amino acids. The V gene's germline CDR1 is PRHDT and CDR2 FYEKMQ (reference sequence). The CDR3 loop is CASSLQRQPQHF. CDR3 nucleotides: TGTGCCAGCAGCTTACAACGGCAGCCCCAGCATTTT.

The V and J genes are TRBV6-1 and TRBJ1-6; D gene uncertain. CDR1 and CDR2 (germline): MNHNS, SASEGT. This CDR3 contains 15 residues. V was cut by 3 bases and J by 7 bases, with 13 bases left in between. CDR3 loop: CASSDPGVGNSPLHF. The CDR3 nucleotides read TGTGCCAGCAGTGATCCGGGCGTCGGCAATTCACCCCTCCACTTT.

This chain connects TRBV5-4 to TRBJ2-1; tentative D call: TRBD1 (5 bases). With 0 bases removed from V and 10 bases from J, the gap between germline ends came to 14 bases. Germline V lookup: CDR1 SGHNT, CDR2 YYREEE (reference sequence). The CDR3 runs 14 residues. The CDR3 loop is CASSLGTTYREQFF. CDR3 in DNA: TGTGCCAGCAGCTTGGGGACAACGTATCGGGAGCAGTTCTTC.

The chain has TRBV4-2 and TRBJ1-1; D is uncertain. The CDR3 runs to 13 residues. V gave up 0 bases and J gave up 7 bases, with 9 bases separating them. Germline CDR1 reads LGHNA; CDR2 reads YNFKEQ. This CDR3 is CASSQDESFEAFF. The DNA for the CDR3 is TGTGCCAGCAGCCAAGATGAGAGTTTTGAAGCTTTCTTT.

The rearrangement links TRBV18 to TRBJ1-3; unclear D gene. This CDR3 has 13 residues. Germline V lookup: CDR1 KGHSH, CDR2 LQKENI. V lost 2 bases and J lost 8, with 10 bases in between. The CDR3 loop reads CASSPGKEDTIYF. CDR3 DNA sequence: TGTGCCAGCTCACCAGGCAAGGAAGACACCATATATTTT.

The genes are TRBV15 and TRBJ1-2, with D unclear. This CDR3 contains 10 residues. The germline gives CDR1 LNHNV, CDR2 YYDKDF (reference sequence). V was shortened by 4 bases and J by 6 bases, with 3 bases between the two germline ends. Written as DNA, the CDR3 is TGTGCCACCAGCAAAAATGGCTACACCTTC. Its translation is CATSKNGYTF.